Listed below are T cell receptor beta chains from one sample, sequenced in a study of metastatic and nonmetastatic thyroid tumors. MiXCR was used by TCRdb to re-call the PCR reads. Found here are about 40,000 clones, approximately 17% of them singletons; the top ten hold roughly 13%. Sequenced sample: tumor tissue. These receptor sequences come from a female donor with papillary thyroid cancer or a benign thyroid nodule (not recorded which). Some clones in this sample may be carry-over from other donors' samples. Both conserved end residues are part of each CDR3. The order of the fields is V gene, D gene, J gene, clone size, CDR3 protein, CDR3 DNA. D genes are given only for firm matches. Not all rows give a size; the values are once, few, many and, for expanded clones, a class.

v_call: TRBV15; d_call: -; j_call: TRBJ1-5; clone_size: many; cdr3_aa: CAASTRTALLANQPQHF; cdr3_nt: TGTGCCGCCAGCACCAGGACAGCTCTTCTCGCCAATCAGCCCCAGCATTTT
v_call: TRBV6-5; d_call: -; j_call: TRBJ1-6; clone_size: -; cdr3_aa: CASSSPGRRDSPLHF; cdr3_nt: TGTGCCAGCAGTTCCCCCGGGAGGAGGGATTCACCACTCCACTTT
v_call: TRBV20-1; d_call: -; j_call: TRBJ2-1; clone_size: many; cdr3_aa: CSARDRIRGWTHNEQFF; cdr3_nt: TGCAGTGCTAGAGATCGCATTAGGGGGTGGACACACAATGAGCAGTTCTTC
v_call: TRBV6-1; d_call: -; j_call: TRBJ1-1; clone_size: many; cdr3_aa: CASSYSFLGLAEAFF; cdr3_nt: TGTGCCAGCAGTTATAGTTTTTTGGGTTTGGCTGAAGCTTTCTTT
v_call: TRBV19; d_call: -; j_call: TRBJ1-1; clone_size: many; cdr3_aa: CASSIGGNMNTEAFF; cdr3_nt: TGTGCCAGTAGTATAGGCGGAAACATGAACACTGAAGCTTTCTTT
v_call: TRBV7-9; d_call: TRBD1; j_call: TRBJ1-5; clone_size: many; cdr3_aa: CASSLVGQGAQPQHF; cdr3_nt: TGTGCCAGCAGCTTAGTGGGACAGGGGGCCCAGCCCCAGCATTTT
v_call: TRBV11-1; d_call: TRBD1; j_call: TRBJ2-2; clone_size: -; cdr3_aa: CASRPNPGQGYTGELFF; cdr3_nt: TGTGCCAGCAGGCCAAATCCGGGACAGGGGTACACCGGGGAGCTGTTTTTT
v_call: TRBV11-1; d_call: -; j_call: TRBJ2-3; clone_size: -; cdr3_aa: CASISLTSFSTDTQYF; cdr3_nt: TGTGCCAGCATCTCTTTGACTTCCTTTAGCACAGATACGCAGTATTTT
v_call: TRBV12-3/TRBV12-4; d_call: TRBD2; j_call: TRBJ2-3; clone_size: many; cdr3_aa: CASSPTSGGWTDTQYF; cdr3_nt: TGTGCCAGCAGTCCGACTAGCGGGGGGTGGACAGATACGCAGTATTTT
v_call: TRBV6-5; d_call: -; j_call: TRBJ1-2; clone_size: many; cdr3_aa: CASSYSGYGYTF; cdr3_nt: TGTGCCAGCAGTTACTCCGGCTATGGCTACACCTTC
v_call: TRBV20-1; d_call: TRBD2; j_call: TRBJ2-1; clone_size: many; cdr3_aa: CSAREASGGLLDEQFF; cdr3_nt: TGCAGTGCTAGAGAGGCTAGCGGGGGCCTGTTGGATGAGCAGTTCTTC
v_call: TRBV30; d_call: -; j_call: TRBJ2-7; clone_size: -; cdr3_aa: CAWTRGSSYEQYF; cdr3_nt: TGTGCCTGGACCCGGGGCAGCTCCTACGAGCAGTACTTC
v_call: TRBV18; d_call: -; j_call: TRBJ2-1; clone_size: many; cdr3_aa: CASSLMGIYNEQFF; cdr3_nt: TGTGCCAGCTCACTTATGGGGATCTACAATGAGCAGTTCTTC
v_call: TRBV6-6; d_call: -; j_call: TRBJ2-7; clone_size: few; cdr3_aa: CASSYGPRSYEQYF; cdr3_nt: TGTGCCAGCAGTTATGGGCCGCGGTCCTACGAGCAGTACTTC
v_call: TRBV12-3/TRBV12-4; d_call: TRBD2; j_call: TRBJ2-3; clone_size: few; cdr3_aa: CASSRRAGTSTDTQYF; cdr3_nt: TGTGCCAGCAGTCGACGAGCGGGAACTAGCACAGATACGCAGTATTTT
v_call: TRBV3-1; d_call: TRBD1; j_call: TRBJ1-2; clone_size: -; cdr3_aa: CASSQDRGRGTYGYTF; cdr3_nt: TGTGCCAGCAGCCAAGATCGAGGCAGGGGGACCTATGGCTACACCTTC
v_call: TRBV14; d_call: TRBD1; j_call: TRBJ1-4; clone_size: many; cdr3_aa: CASSPAGTGPEKLFF; cdr3_nt: TGTGCCAGCAGCCCCGCCGGGACAGGCCCTGAAAAACTGTTTTTT
v_call: TRBV5-1; d_call: -; j_call: TRBJ2-5; clone_size: many; cdr3_aa: CASSLRPQETQYF; cdr3_nt: TGCGCCAGCAGCTTGAGGCCCCAAGAGACCCAGTACTTC
v_call: TRBV10-3; d_call: TRBD2; j_call: TRBJ2-3; clone_size: many; cdr3_aa: CAISRLAGLTDTQYF; cdr3_nt: TGTGCCATCAGCCGACTAGCGGGGTTAACAGATACGCAGTATTTT
v_call: TRBV18; d_call: -; j_call: TRBJ1-5; clone_size: -; cdr3_aa: CASSPTVRDQPQHF; cdr3_nt: TGTGCCAGCTCACCTACCGTTCGGGACCAGCCCCAGCATTTT
v_call: TRBV5-5; d_call: -; j_call: TRBJ2-2; clone_size: many; cdr3_aa: CASSRTGATGELFF; cdr3_nt: TGTGCCAGCAGCCGAACAGGAGCCACCGGGGAGCTGTTTTTT
v_call: TRBV27; d_call: -; j_call: TRBJ1-2; clone_size: -; cdr3_aa: CASRGTVTGYTF; cdr3_nt: TGTGCCAGCAGGGGTACGGTCACGGGCTACACCTTC
v_call: TRBV3-1; d_call: -; j_call: TRBJ1-5; clone_size: many; cdr3_aa: CASSQERVGQPQHF; cdr3_nt: TGTGCCAGCAGCCAAGAAAGGGTGGGTCAGCCCCAGCATTTT
v_call: TRBV4-1; d_call: -; j_call: TRBJ2-3; clone_size: -; cdr3_aa: CASSQHHGGPHDTQYF; cdr3_nt: TGCGCCAGCAGCCAACATCACGGGGGCCCACACGATACGCAGTATTTT
v_call: TRBV7-6; d_call: -; j_call: TRBJ2-1; clone_size: -; cdr3_aa: CASSLDALSREQFF; cdr3_nt: TGTGCCAGCAGCTTAGACGCCCTCTCTAGGGAGCAGTTCTTC
v_call: TRBV12-3/TRBV12-4; d_call: TRBD2; j_call: TRBJ2-2; clone_size: -; cdr3_aa: CASRRTSGWGELFF; cdr3_nt: TGTGCCAGCAGGAGAACTAGCGGGTGGGGTGAGCTTTTTTTT
v_call: TRBV27; d_call: -; j_call: TRBJ2-7; clone_size: -; cdr3_aa: CASSSTREYGYEQYF; cdr3_nt: TGTGCCAGCAGTTCAACCCGGGAGTACGGGTACGAGCAGTACTTC
v_call: TRBV5-1; d_call: -; j_call: TRBJ1-5; clone_size: many; cdr3_aa: CASSLGGWNQPQHF; cdr3_nt: TGCGCCAGCAGCTTAGGGGGATGGAACCAGCCCCAGCATTTT
v_call: TRBV6-1; d_call: -; j_call: TRBJ2-1; clone_size: -; cdr3_aa: CASSIDYYNEQFF; cdr3_nt: TGTGCCAGCAGTATCGACTACTACAATGAGCAGTTCTTC
v_call: TRBV28; d_call: TRBD2; j_call: TRBJ2-1; clone_size: many; cdr3_aa: CASTGASGTNEQFF; cdr3_nt: TGTGCCAGCACCGGGGCTAGCGGGACCAATGAGCAGTTCTTC
v_call: TRBV7-2; d_call: -; j_call: TRBJ1-5; clone_size: many; cdr3_aa: CASSLVRQAGQPQHF; cdr3_nt: TGTGCCAGCAGCTTAGTGCGGCAGGCGGGTCAGCCTCAGCATTTT
v_call: TRBV5-1; d_call: TRBD1; j_call: TRBJ1-2; clone_size: -; cdr3_aa: CASSIDATQGAEGYTF; cdr3_nt: TGCGCCAGCAGCATTGATGCCACACAGGGGGCTGAAGGCTACACCTTC